The present T cell receptor beta chain was sequenced within a study of shared clonotypes between healthy human individuals. Germline CDR1 reads SNHLY; CDR2 reads FYNNEI. The CDR3 is 14 residues long. The ends were cut back, 7 bases at V and 6 bases at J, with 15 bases in the middle. Data came from immunoSEQ multiplex PCR; TCRdb stores just in-frame clones and leaves some out. Of 1 million to 1.2 million clones in the sample, 60% to 85% are singletons; the top ten hold about 0.89%. This TCR was sampled from a young man in good health. Some clones in this sample may be carry-over from other donors' samples. The chain recombines TRBV2 with TRBJ2-2, with D perhaps TRBD1 or TRBD2 (5 bases each). The source material was memory CD4+ T cells from PBMCs. The subset: CD45RA-negative fraction. This CDR3 reads CASIQKVGAGELFF. Here the CDR3 DNA reads TGTGCCAGCATCCAAAAGGTGGGGGCCGGGGAGCTGTTTTTT.